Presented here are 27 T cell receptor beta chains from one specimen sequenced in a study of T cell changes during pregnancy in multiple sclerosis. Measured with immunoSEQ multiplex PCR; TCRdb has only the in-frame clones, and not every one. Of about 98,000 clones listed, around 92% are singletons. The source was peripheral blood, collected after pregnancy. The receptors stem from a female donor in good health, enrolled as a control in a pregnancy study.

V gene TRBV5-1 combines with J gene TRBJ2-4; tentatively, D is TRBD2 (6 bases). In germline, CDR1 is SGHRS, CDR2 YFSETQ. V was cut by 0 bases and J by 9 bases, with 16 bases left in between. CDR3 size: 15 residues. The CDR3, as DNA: TGCGCCAGCAGCTTGGGCGGGAACAAGTTTGGCATTCAGTACTTC. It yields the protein CASSLGGNKFGIQYF.

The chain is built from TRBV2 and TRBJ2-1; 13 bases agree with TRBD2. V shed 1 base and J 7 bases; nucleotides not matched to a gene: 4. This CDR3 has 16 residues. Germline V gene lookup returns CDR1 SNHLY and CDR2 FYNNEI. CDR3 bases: TGTGCCAGCAGTGAAGGACTAGCGGGAGGTGGGAATGAGCAGTTCTTC. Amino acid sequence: CASSEGLAGGGNEQFF.

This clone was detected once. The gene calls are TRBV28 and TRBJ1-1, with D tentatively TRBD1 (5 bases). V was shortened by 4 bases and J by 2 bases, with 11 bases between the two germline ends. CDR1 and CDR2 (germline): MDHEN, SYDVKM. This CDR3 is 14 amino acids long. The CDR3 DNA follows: TGTGCCAGCAGTTCAGGGTGGAGCAACACTGAAGCTTTCTTT. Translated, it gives CASSSGWSNTEAFF.

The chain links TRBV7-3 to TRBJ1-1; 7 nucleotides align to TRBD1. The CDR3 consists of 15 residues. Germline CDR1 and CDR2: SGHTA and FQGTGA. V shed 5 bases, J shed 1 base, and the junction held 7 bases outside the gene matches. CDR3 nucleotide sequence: TGTGCCAGCAGCCTAGGGACAGTGGGGAACACTGAAGCTTTCTTT. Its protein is CASSLGTVGNTEAFF.

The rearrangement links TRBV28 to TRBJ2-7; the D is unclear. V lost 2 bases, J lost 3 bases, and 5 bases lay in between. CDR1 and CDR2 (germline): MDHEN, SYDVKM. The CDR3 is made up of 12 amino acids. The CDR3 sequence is CASSLLSYEQYF. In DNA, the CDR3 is TGTGCCAGCAGTTTACTCAGCTACGAGCAGTACTTC.

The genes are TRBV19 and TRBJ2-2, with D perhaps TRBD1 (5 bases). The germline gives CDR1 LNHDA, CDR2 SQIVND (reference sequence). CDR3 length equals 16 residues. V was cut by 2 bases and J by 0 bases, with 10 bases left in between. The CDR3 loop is CASSITQASNTGELFF. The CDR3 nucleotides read TGTGCCAGTAGTATAACACAGGCCTCGAACACCGGGGAGCTGTTTTTT.

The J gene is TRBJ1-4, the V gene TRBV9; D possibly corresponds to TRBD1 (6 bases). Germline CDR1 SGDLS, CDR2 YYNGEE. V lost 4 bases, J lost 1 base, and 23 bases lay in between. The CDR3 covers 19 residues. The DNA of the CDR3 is TGTGCCAGCAGCTTCCAACAGACAGGTTTAGGGGTAACTAATGAAAAACTGTTTTTT. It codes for CASSFQQTGLGVTNEKLFF.

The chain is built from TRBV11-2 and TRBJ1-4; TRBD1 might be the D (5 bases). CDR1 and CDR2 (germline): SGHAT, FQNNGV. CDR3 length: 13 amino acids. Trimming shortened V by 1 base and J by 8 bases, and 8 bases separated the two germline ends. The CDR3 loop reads CASSLGQTEKLFF. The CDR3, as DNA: TGTGCCAGCAGCTTAGGACAGACAGAAAAACTGTTTTTT.

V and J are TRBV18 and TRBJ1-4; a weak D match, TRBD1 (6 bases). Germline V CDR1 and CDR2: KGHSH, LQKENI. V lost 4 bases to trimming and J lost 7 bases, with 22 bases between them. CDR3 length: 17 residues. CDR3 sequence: CASSQGGSTGLSEKLFF. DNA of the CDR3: TGTGCCAGCTCACAAGGGGGATCCACAGGGCTGAGTGAAAAACTGTTTTTT.

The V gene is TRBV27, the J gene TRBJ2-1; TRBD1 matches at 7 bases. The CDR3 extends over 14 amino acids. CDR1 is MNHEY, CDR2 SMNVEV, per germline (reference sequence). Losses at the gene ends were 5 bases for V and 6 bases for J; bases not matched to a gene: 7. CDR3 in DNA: TGTGCCAGCAGTCAACTCACAGGGGCCAATGAGCAGTTCTTC. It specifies CASSQLTGANEQFF.

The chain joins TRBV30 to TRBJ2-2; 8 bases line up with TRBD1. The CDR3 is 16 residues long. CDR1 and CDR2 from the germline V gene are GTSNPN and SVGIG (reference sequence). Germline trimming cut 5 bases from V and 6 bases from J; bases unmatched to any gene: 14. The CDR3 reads CAWGVRGLIGAGELFF. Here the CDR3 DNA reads TGTGCCTGGGGAGTCAGGGGGCTGATCGGCGCCGGGGAGCTGTTTTTT.

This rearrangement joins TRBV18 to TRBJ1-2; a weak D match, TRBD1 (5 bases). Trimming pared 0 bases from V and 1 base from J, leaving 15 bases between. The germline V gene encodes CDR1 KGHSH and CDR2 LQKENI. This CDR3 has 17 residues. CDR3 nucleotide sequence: TGTGCCAGCTCACCACCGGTGGACAAGGCCCTTAACTATGGCTACACCTTC. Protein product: CASSPPVDKALNYGYTF. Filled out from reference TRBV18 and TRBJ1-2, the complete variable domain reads NAGVMQNPRHLVRRRGQEARLRCSPMKGHSHVYWYRQLPEEGLKFMVYLQKENIIDESGMPKERFSAEFPKEGPSILRIQQVVRGDSAAYFCASSPPVDKALNYGYTFGSGTRLTVV.

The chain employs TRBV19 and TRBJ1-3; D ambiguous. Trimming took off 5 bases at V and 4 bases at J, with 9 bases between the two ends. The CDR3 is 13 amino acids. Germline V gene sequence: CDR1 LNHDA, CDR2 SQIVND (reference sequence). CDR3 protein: CASSPGFGNTIYF. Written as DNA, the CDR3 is TGTGCCAGTAGTCCGGGGTTCGGAAACACCATATATTTT. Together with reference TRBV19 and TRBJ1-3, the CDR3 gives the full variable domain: DGGITQSPKYLFRKEGQNVTLSCEQNLNHDAMYWYRQDPGQGLRLIYYSQIVNDFQKGDIAEGYSVSREKKESFPLTVTSAQKNPTAFYLCASSPGFGNTIYFGEGSWLTVV.

The DNA of the CDR3 is TGTGCCAGCAGTTACTCTTCGGGGAACTATGGCTACACCTTC. Its translation is CASSYSSGNYGYTF. The rearrangement links TRBV6-5 to TRBJ1-2; D gene uncertain. Germline V CDR1 and CDR2: MNHEY, SVGAGI. This CDR3 has 14 amino acids. The V gene lost 0 bases and the J gene lost 2 bases, with 7 bases spanning the gap.

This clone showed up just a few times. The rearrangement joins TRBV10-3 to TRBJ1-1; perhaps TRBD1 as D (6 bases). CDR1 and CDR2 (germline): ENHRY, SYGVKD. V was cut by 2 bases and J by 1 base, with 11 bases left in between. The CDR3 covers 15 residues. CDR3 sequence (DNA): TGTGCCATCAGTGAGCTCGGGACACGGAACACTGAAGCTTTCTTT. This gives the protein CAISELGTRNTEAFF.

CDR3: CASSQVFRGDSNQPQHF. The CDR3 DNA is TGTGCCAGCAGCCAAGTATTTCGGGGGGATAGCAATCAGCCCCAGCATTTT. The V and J genes are TRBV4-2 and TRBJ1-5, with D perhaps TRBD1 (5 bases). V was clipped by 1 base and J by 0 bases, with 13 bases between them. This CDR3 spans 17 amino acids. The V gene's germline CDR1 is LGHNA and CDR2 YNFKEQ.

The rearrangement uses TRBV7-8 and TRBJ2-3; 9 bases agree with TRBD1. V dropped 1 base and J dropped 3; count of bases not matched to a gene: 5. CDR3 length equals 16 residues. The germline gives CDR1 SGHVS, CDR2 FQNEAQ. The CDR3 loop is CASSLGSQGATDTQYF. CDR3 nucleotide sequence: TGTGCCAGCAGCTTAGGATCACAGGGGGCAACAGATACGCAGTATTTT.

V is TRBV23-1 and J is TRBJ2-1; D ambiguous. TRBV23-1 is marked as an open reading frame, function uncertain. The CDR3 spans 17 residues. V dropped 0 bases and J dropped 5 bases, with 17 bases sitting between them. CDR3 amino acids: CASSQSYRSCENNEQFF. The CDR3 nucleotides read TGCGCCAGCAGTCAATCGTACCGTTCCTGTGAGAACAATGAGCAGTTCTTC.

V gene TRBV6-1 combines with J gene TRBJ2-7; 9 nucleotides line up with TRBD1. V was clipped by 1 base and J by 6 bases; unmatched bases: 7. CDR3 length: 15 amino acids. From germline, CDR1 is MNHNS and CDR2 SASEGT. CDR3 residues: CASSEVFGTGSEQYF. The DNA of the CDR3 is TGTGCCAGCAGTGAAGTATTCGGGACAGGGAGCGAGCAGTACTTC.

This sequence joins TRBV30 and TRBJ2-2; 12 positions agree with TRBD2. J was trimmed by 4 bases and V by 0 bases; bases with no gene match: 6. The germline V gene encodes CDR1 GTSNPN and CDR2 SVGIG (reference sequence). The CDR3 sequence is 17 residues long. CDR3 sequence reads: CAWSVLAGGLGTGELFF. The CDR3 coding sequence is TGTGCCTGGAGTGTCCTAGCGGGGGGGCTTGGCACCGGGGAGCTGTTTTTT. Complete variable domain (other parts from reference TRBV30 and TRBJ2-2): SQTIHQWPATLVQPVGSPLSLECTVEGTSNPNLYWYRQAAGRGLQLLFYSVGIGQISSEVPQNLSASRPQDRQFILSSKKLLLSDSGFYLCAWSVLAGGLGTGELFFGEGSRLTVL.

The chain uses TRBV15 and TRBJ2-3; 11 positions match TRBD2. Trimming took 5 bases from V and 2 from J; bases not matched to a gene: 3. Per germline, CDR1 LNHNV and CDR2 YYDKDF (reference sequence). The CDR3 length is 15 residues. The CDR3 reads CATSFSGGATDTQYF. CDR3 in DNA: TGTGCCACCAGCTTTAGCGGGGGGGCCACAGATACGCAGTATTTT.

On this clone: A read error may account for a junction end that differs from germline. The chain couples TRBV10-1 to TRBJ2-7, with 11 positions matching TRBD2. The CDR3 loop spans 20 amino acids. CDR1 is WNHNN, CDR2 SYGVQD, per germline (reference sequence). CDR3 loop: CASSDTSGRGWDDLSHEQYF. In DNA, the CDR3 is TGCGCCAGCAGTGATACTAGCGGGAGAGGGTGGGACGACCTCTCCCACGAGCAGTACTTC.

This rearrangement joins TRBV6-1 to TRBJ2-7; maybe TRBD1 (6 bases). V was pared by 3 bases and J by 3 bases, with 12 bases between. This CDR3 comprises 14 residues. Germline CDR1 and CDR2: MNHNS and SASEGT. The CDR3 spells CASSDYRVGYEQYF. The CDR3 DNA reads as TGTGCCAGCAGTGATTACAGGGTGGGCTACGAGCAGTACTTC.

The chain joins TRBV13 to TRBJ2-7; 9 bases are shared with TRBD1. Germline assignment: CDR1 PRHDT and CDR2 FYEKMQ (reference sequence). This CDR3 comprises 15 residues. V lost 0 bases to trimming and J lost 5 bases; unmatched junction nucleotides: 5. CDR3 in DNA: TGTGCCAGCAGCTTAGGGGGACAGGGTATTCACGAGCAGTACTTC. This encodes CASSLGGQGIHEQYF.

The CDR3 here is CASSVVATNEKLFF. The CDR3 region has the DNA TGTGCCAGCAGCGTCGTTGCAACTAATGAAAAACTGTTTTTT. V is TRBV9 and J is TRBJ1-4; no firm D call. The V and J ends lost 2 bases and 0 bases respectively, with 5 bases between them. The CDR3 has 14 amino acids. CDR1 is SGDLS, CDR2 YYNGEE, per germline.

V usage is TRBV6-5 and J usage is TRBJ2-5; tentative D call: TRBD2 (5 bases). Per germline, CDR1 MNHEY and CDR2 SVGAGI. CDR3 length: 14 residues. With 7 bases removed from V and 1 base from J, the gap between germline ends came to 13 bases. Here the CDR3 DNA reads TGTGCCAGCAAAGTCCAGCGGCTCCAAGAGACCCAGTACTTC. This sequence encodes CASKVQRLQETQYF.

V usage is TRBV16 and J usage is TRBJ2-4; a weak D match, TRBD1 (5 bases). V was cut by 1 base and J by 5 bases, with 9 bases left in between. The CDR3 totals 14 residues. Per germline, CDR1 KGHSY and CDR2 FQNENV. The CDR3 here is CASSQFDRQNIQYF. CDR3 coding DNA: TGTGCCAGCAGCCAATTCGACAGACAAAACATTCAGTACTTC. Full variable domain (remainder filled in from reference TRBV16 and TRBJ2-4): GEEVAQTPKHLVRGEGQKAKLYCAPIKGHSYVFWYQQVLKNEFKFLISFQNENVFDETGMPKERFSAKCLPNSPCSLEIQATKLEDSAVYFCASSQFDRQNIQYFGAGTRLSVL.